This T cell receptor beta chain comes out of a study of T cell changes during pregnancy in multiple sclerosis. Germline trimming cut 3 bases from V and 5 bases from J; bases unmatched to any gene: 4. In germline, CDR1 is MDHEN, CDR2 SYDVKM. The CDR3 length is 14 residues. The protocol was immunoSEQ multiplex PCR, while the TCRdb copy is restricted to in-frame clones and leaves out a portion. The sample shows 15,000 to 20,000 clones, 88% of them seen only once. The sample in question was CD8+ T cells from peripheral blood mononuclear cells, obtained after pregnancy. The receptor comes from a female donor in good health, enrolled as a control in a pregnancy study. The chain uses TRBV28 and TRBJ2-5; 9 bases line up with TRBD2. Here the CDR3 reads CASSLVAGVETQYF. For the CDR3, the DNA is TGTGCCAGCAGTTTGGTAGCGGGAGTCGAGACCCAGTACTTC.